Listed below are T cell receptor beta chains from one sample, sequenced in a study of cytomegalovirus exposure and HLA in healthy donors. The table came from immunoSEQ multiplex PCR; TCRdb's copy has only in-frame clones and leaves some out. This sample carries about 62,000 clones, about 79% of them seen once, and the ten largest clones take over 7.5%. Sequencing used PBMCs. The receptors derive from a man in his sixties in good health and CMV-seropositive. Each CDR3 is given with its conserved first and last residue. The D gene is left open where the match is weak. Clone size is given for some rows only: seen once, a few or many times, or a class if the clone is expanded.

clone_size,v_call,d_call,j_call,cdr3_nt,cdr3_aa
-,TRBV6-4,-,TRBJ2-2,TGTGCCAGCAGTCCGCTTAGCGGAGCGAACACCGGGGAGCTGTTTTTT,CASSPLSGANTGELFF
-,TRBV25-1,-,TRBJ1-6,TGTGCCAGCAGTGAATTCGGATCCAGGGAGGCACCCCTCCACTTT,CASSEFGSREAPLHF
-,TRBV5-6,TRBD1,TRBJ1-2,TGTGCCAGCAGCCTTGGGACAGAGGGGGGCTACACCTTC,CASSLGTEGGYTF
-,TRBV6-5,TRBD1,TRBJ2-7,TGTGCCAGCAGTTACCCGGGACAGGGGTCGGGTGAGCAGTACTTC,CASSYPGQGSGEQYF
-,TRBV7-8,TRBD2,TRBJ2-1,TGTGCCAGCAGCTTGGGACTAGCGGGAGCGAAGTACAATGAGCAGTTCTTC,CASSLGLAGAKYNEQFF
-,TRBV11-2,TRBD2,TRBJ2-3,TGTGCCAGCAGCCACCGCGCGGGACTAGCGGGAGTGGGAGATACGCAGTATTTT,CASSHRAGLAGVGDTQYF
-,TRBV6-1,TRBD1,TRBJ2-7,TGTGCCAGCAGTGAAGTGGCGGCAGGGGGAATCCACGAGCAGTACTTC,CASSEVAAGGIHEQYF
-,TRBV27,-,TRBJ2-6,TGTGCCAGCAGTCCCGGGACTTTCTCTGGGGCCAACGTCCTGACTTTC,CASSPGTFSGANVLTF
few,TRBV4-1,TRBD2,TRBJ2-7,TGCGCCAGCAGCTCCGGGGGCTTGGGACTAGCGGGAGGGGTACGGCACTTC,CASSSGGLGLAGGVRHF
-,TRBV11-2,-,TRBJ1-2,TGTGCCAGCAGCCCTCTGACAGCCCCCTATGGCTACACCTTC,CASSPLTAPYGYTF
-,TRBV19,-,TRBJ2-7,TGTGCCAGTAGTCCAGGTCAGGGTTCATCATACGAGCAGTACTTC,CASSPGQGSSYEQYF